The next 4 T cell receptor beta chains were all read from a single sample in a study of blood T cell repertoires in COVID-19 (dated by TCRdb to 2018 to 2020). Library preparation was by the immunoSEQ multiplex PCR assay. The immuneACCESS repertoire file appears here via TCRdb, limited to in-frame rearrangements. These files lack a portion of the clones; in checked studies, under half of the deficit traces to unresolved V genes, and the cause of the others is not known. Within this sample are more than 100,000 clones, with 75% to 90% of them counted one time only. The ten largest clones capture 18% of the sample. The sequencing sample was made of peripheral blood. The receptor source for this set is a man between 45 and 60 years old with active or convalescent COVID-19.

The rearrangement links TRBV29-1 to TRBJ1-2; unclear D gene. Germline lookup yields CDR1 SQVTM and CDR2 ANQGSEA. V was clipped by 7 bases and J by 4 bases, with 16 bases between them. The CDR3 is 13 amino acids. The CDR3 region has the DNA TGCAGCGCACAGACCGCCGCCATCTATGGCTACACCTTC. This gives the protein CSAQTAAIYGYTF.

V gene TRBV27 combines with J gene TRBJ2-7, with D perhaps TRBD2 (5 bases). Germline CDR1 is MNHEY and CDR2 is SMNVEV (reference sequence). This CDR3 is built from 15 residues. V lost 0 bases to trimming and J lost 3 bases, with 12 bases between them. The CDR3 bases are TGTGCCAGCAGTTTATCGTCGGGGTCTCGCTACGAGCAGTACTTC. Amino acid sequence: CASSLSSGSRYEQYF.

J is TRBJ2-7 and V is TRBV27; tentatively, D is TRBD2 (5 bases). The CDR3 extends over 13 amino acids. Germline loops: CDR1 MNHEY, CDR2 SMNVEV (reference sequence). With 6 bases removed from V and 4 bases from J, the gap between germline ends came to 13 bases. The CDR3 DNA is TGTGCCAGCAGCCTCCGGTGGAGGTACGAGCAGTACTTC. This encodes CASSLRWRYEQYF.

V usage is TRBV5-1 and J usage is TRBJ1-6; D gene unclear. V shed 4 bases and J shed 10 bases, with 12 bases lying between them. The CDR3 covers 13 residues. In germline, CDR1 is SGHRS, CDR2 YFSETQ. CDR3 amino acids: CASSVAGGSPLHF. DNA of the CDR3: TGCGCCAGCAGCGTGGCAGGAGGATCACCCCTCCACTTT.